The 20 T cell receptor beta chains below were found in one sample sequenced in a study of memory CD4+ T cells and cytomegalovirus serostatus. The sort gate was single viable CD3+CD4+CD8-CD45RO+ cells for memory CD4+ T cells. The data were produced by immunoSEQ multiplex PCR, yet TCRdb's version contains in-frame clones alone and is incomplete. This table has around 50,000 clones, roughly 78% appearing once. The sample comprised memory CD4+ T cells from blood. The receptors derive from an adult in good health and CMV-seronegative.

The rearrangement uses TRBV29-1 and TRBJ2-3; possibly TRBD2 for D (5 bases). This CDR3 comprises 13 residues. Trimming cost V 5 bases and J 4 bases, with 13 bases left between them. The V gene's germline CDR1 is SQVTM and CDR2 ANQGSEA. The CDR3 reads CSVHGAAPDTQYF. The DNA of the CDR3 is TGCAGCGTTCATGGAGCGGCCCCAGATACGCAGTATTTT.

The V and J genes are TRBV28 and TRBJ1-5; TRBD1 might be the D (6 bases). V shed 4 bases and J shed 7 bases, with 20 bases lying between them. Per germline, CDR1 MDHEN and CDR2 SYDVKM. This CDR3 comprises 16 residues. The CDR3, as DNA: TGTGCCAGCAGTTCCGTGTCGGGGGGGCGCGGACAGCCCCAGCATTTT. Translated: CASSSVSGGRGQPQHF.

V is TRBV7-3 and J is TRBJ2-1, with 8 bases identical to TRBD2. After removal of 1 base from V and 8 bases from J, the junction contained 16 bases not matched to a gene. The germline V gene encodes CDR1 SGHTA and CDR2 FQGTGA. CDR3 length equals 18 residues. CDR3 residues: CASSLSPGLGIIGDEQFF. The CDR3 bases are TGTGCCAGCAGCTTAAGCCCGGGACTAGGGATAATAGGTGATGAGCAGTTCTTC.

The V gene is TRBV28, the J gene TRBJ1-4; the match to TRBD1 covers 8 bases. The CDR3 covers 16 residues. V lost 7 bases, J lost 11 bases, and 18 bases stayed unmatched. The germline CDR1 and CDR2 sequences are MDHEN and SYDVKM. The CDR3 nucleotides read TGTGCCAGCAAACCCTCTGGGACAGGCGAAGGGTGGAAACTGTTTTTT. This gives the protein CASKPSGTGEGWKLFF.

The chain recombines TRBV19 with TRBJ2-4, with 9 bases that match TRBD2. This CDR3 is built from 16 residues. Losses at the gene ends were 4 bases for V and 0 bases for J; bases not matched to a gene: 4. Germline CDR1 reads LNHDA; CDR2 reads SQIVND (reference sequence). The CDR3 sequence is CASSSGLAQAKNIQYF. CDR3 bases: TGTGCCAGTAGTAGCGGACTAGCGCAAGCCAAAAACATTCAGTACTTC.

The rearrangement uses TRBV12-5 and TRBJ1-5; D call uncertain. Germline values: CDR1 LGHNT, CDR2 FRNRAP. The CDR3 has 15 amino acids. V lost 1 base and J lost 6, with 13 bases in between. The CDR3 sequence: CASGLGSQDGQPQHF. CDR3 nucleotides: TGTGCTAGTGGTTTGGGGAGCCAGGATGGTCAGCCCCAGCATTTT. Looking up the rest from reference TRBV12-5 and TRBJ1-5 gives the full variable domain: DARVTQTPRHKVTEMGQEVTMRCQPILGHNTVFWYRQTMMQGLELLAYFRNRAPLDDSGMPKDRFSAEMPDATLATLKIQPSEPRDSAVYFCASGLGSQDGQPQHFGDGTRLSIL.

The chain uses TRBV19 and TRBJ2-6; 10 positions match TRBD1. V lost 4 bases, J lost 2 bases, and 8 bases stayed unmatched. The CDR3 contains 18 residues. The germline CDR1 and CDR2 sequences are LNHDA and SQIVND (reference sequence). CDR3 DNA sequence: TGTGCCAGTAGTAGATGGACAGGGGGTCTGCCTGGGGCCAACGTCCTGACTTTC. This translates into CASSRWTGGLPGANVLTF.

This sequence joins TRBV28 and TRBJ1-5, with TRBD1 matching 8 bases. This CDR3 has 16 amino acids. The V gene end was trimmed by 6 bases and the J gene end by 4 bases; junction bases not matched to a gene: 11. CDR1 MDHEN and CDR2 SYDVKM come from the germline V gene. CDR3 in DNA: TGTGCCAGCAGCCGTAGGGGGACAGGAGGTAATCAGCCCCAGCATTTT. It codes for CASSRRGTGGNQPQHF.

This clone came up a few times. This chain uses TRBV12-5 with TRBJ2-7; possibly TRBD1 or TRBD2 for D (6 bases each). This CDR3 is 16 amino acids long. Germline lookup yields CDR1 LGHNT and CDR2 FRNRAP. The V and J ends lost 5 bases and 3 bases respectively, with 20 bases between them. The CDR3 protein is CASGQGAGGHLYEQYF. DNA for the CDR3: TGTGCTAGTGGTCAAGGAGCCGGGGGACACCTCTACGAGCAGTACTTC.

This sequence joins TRBV28 and TRBJ1-5; 7 bases are shared with TRBD1. The CDR3 is made up of 14 amino acids. Germline V gives CDR1 MDHEN, CDR2 SYDVKM. V gave up 8 bases and J gave up 2 bases; unmatched junction bases: 6. This CDR3 is CASLQGRGNQPQHF. For the CDR3, the DNA is TGTGCCAGCTTACAGGGGAGGGGCAATCAGCCCCAGCATTTT.

The chain uses TRBV18 and TRBJ1-1; D possibly corresponds to TRBD1 (5 bases). Germline lookup yields CDR1 KGHSH and CDR2 LQKENI. The V and J ends lost 3 bases and 4 bases respectively, with 9 bases between them. This CDR3 has 13 residues. The CDR3 sequence: CASSPRGGTEAFF. Here the CDR3 DNA reads TGTGCCAGCTCACCGAGGGGAGGCACTGAAGCTTTCTTT.

This clone was seen a few times. The rearrangement uses TRBV5-4 and TRBJ2-7; 10 bases map to TRBD2. The ends lost 6 bases at V and 6 bases at J; junction bases unmatched: 12. The CDR3 sequence is 15 residues long. The germline gives CDR1 SGHNT, CDR2 YYREEE (reference sequence). CDR3 nucleotide sequence: TGTGCCAGCACTGGAGGAGGACTAGCGGATTCCGAGCAGTACTTC. Translated, it gives CASTGGGLADSEQYF.

The chain links TRBV5-5 to TRBJ1-1, with a tentative D call TRBD1 (5 bases). Trimming left V 5 bases short and J 3 bases short, with 14 bases between. The CDR3 sequence is 14 residues long. CDR1 is SGHKS, CDR2 YYEKEE, per germline (reference sequence). The CDR3 DNA reads as TGTGCCAGCAGTGGGGCCCGGGGACACACTGAAGCTTTCTTT. Translated: CASSGARGHTEAFF.

The chain has TRBV19 and TRBJ2-7; D is ambiguous. CDR1 LNHDA and CDR2 SQIVND come from the germline V gene (reference sequence). V shed 1 base and J shed 3 bases, with 7 bases lying between them. There are 13 residues in the CDR3. In DNA form, the CDR3 reads TGTGCCAGTAGTATAGTAAGGTGCTACGAGCAGTACTTC. Its protein product is CASSIVRCYEQYF. Together with reference TRBV19 and TRBJ2-7, the CDR3 gives the full variable domain: DGGITQSPKYLFRKEGQNVTLSCEQNLNHDAMYWYRQDPGQGLRLIYYSQIVNDFQKGDIAEGYSVSREKKESFPLTVTSAQKNPTAFYLCASSIVRCYEQYFGPGTRLTVT.

V gene TRBV11-3 combines with J gene TRBJ2-2, with D perhaps matching TRBD2 (5 bases). The CDR3 is 16 amino acids. Germline CDR1 reads SGHNT; CDR2 reads YENEEA. Trimming took 5 bases from V and 0 from J, leaving 13 bases between them. In DNA, the CDR3 is TGTGCCAGCAGCCCCCGGGGATATCCGAACACCGGGGAGCTGTTTTTT. Translating it yields CASSPRGYPNTGELFF.

This clone was observed a few times. This chain uses TRBV30 with TRBJ1-1, with TRBD1 as a possible D gene (6 bases). Germline CDR1 is GTSNPN and CDR2 is SVGIG (reference sequence). This CDR3 spans 13 amino acids. The V gene lost 1 base and the J gene lost 8 bases, with 14 bases spanning the gap. CDR3 region: CAWSDRAIFEAFF. As DNA, the CDR3 is TGTGCCTGGAGTGACAGGGCCATATTCGAAGCTTTCTTT. Full variable domain (outside the CDR3, taken from reference TRBV30 and TRBJ1-1): SQTIHQWPATLVQPVGSPLSLECTVEGTSNPNLYWYRQAAGRGLQLLFYSVGIGQISSEVPQNLSASRPQDRQFILSSKKLLLSDSGFYLCAWSDRAIFEAFFGQGTRLTVV.

The J gene is TRBJ1-1, the V gene TRBV7-9, with D perhaps matching TRBD1 (6 bases). The CDR3 spans 15 residues. The V gene's germline CDR1 is SEHNR and CDR2 FQNEAQ (reference sequence). The ends were cut back, 1 base at V and 1 base at J, with 10 bases in the middle. The CDR3 loop reads CASSLVGGRNTEAFF. DNA of the CDR3: TGTGCCAGCAGCTTAGTGGGGGGGCGGAACACTGAAGCTTTCTTT.

The chain is built from TRBV5-4 and TRBJ2-2; maybe TRBD2 (5 bases). Between the trimmed V and J ends, which lost 3 bases and 1 base, there was a span of 16 bases. Germline V lookup: CDR1 SGHNT, CDR2 YYREEE (reference sequence). CDR3 size: 17 residues. The CDR3 loop is CASSSSRTSKNTGELFF. The CDR3 coding sequence is TGTGCCAGCAGCTCTAGTCGAACTAGTAAGAACACCGGGGAGCTGTTTTTT.

V usage is TRBV5-4 and J usage is TRBJ2-5, with 9 bases matching TRBD1. The CDR3 extends over 15 amino acids. Germline lookup yields CDR1 SGHNT and CDR2 YYREEE (reference sequence). Trimming took 3 bases from V and 3 from J; bases not matched to a gene: 6. This CDR3 reads CASSWRTGAEETQYF. CDR3 coding DNA: TGTGCCAGCAGCTGGCGGACAGGGGCAGAAGAGACCCAGTACTTC.

The chain couples TRBV19 to TRBJ2-1, with D maybe TRBD2 (7 bases). The CDR3 consists of 17 residues. V was clipped by 8 bases and J by 8 bases, with 28 bases between them. Germline CDR1 is LNHDA and CDR2 is SQIVND (reference sequence). CDR3 sequence: CASRARGAGSWHDEQFF. The CDR3 DNA reads TGTGCCAGTCGCGCCCGGGGGGCCGGGAGTTGGCACGATGAGCAGTTCTTC.